These 5 T cell receptor beta chains originate from one sample sequenced in a study of blood T cell repertoires in COVID-19. The repertoire was sequenced with immunoSEQ multiplex PCR; TCRdb's copy has only in-frame clones and lacks some. The sample lists some 83,000 clones; roughly 83% were seen once. Specimen: peripheral blood. The source of these receptors is a man in his forties or fifties with active COVID-19.

This clone was counted a single time. V usage is TRBV24-1 and J usage is TRBJ1-5; D is ambiguous. CDR1 KGHDR and CDR2 SFDVKD come from the germline V gene. V lost 4 bases to trimming and J lost 2 bases, with 17 bases between them. The CDR3 is 17 amino acids. This chain's CDR3 is CATSDSRTGWGNQPQHF. DNA for the CDR3: TGTGCCACCAGTGACTCTCGAACGGGGTGGGGCAATCAGCCCCAGCATTTT.

This clone was counted once. The gene calls are TRBV6-6 and TRBJ2-1; 10 positions agree with TRBD2. V shed 5 bases, J shed 3 bases, and the junction held 16 bases outside the gene matches. Germline V lookup: CDR1 MNHNY, CDR2 SVGAGI (reference sequence). The CDR3 consists of 19 residues. The CDR3 DNA reads as TGTGCCAGCAGTCACGGACCTAGCGGGGGCCCTCTTTACTACAATGAGCAGTTCTTC. It encodes CASSHGPSGGPLYYNEQFF.

The chain joins TRBV7-2 to TRBJ2-3; 13 nucleotides align to TRBD2. The J segment lost 11 bases and the V segment lost 1 base, leaving 3 bases of the junction unmatched. Germline CDR1 and CDR2: SGHTA and FQGNSA. The CDR3 sequence is 14 residues long. The CDR3 sequence: CASSLERTSGRQYF. CDR3 nucleotide sequence: TGTGCCAGCAGCTTAGAACGGACTAGCGGGAGGCAGTATTTT.

This clone has just a few counts. The chain joins TRBV7-9 to TRBJ1-2; D perhaps matches TRBD1 (6 bases). The CDR3 extends over 16 amino acids. Germline CDR1 reads SEHNR; CDR2 reads FQNEAQ (reference sequence). Trimming left V 4 bases short and J 4 bases short, with 19 bases between. For the CDR3, the DNA is TGTGCCAGCAGCTCTTGGGACACCCCTCGGCCCTATGGCTACACCTTC. This codes for CASSSWDTPRPYGYTF.

The V call is TRBV9, the J call TRBJ1-4, with 9 bases matching TRBD1. The CDR3 runs 16 residues. Germline CDR1 and CDR2: SGDLS and YYNGEE. V trimming: 2 bases; J trimming: 8 bases; junction bases outside the gene matches: 10. The CDR3 DNA reads as TGTGCCAGCAGCGTCCAGCCAACAGGGGGCAACGAAAAACTGTTTTTT. Protein product: CASSVQPTGGNEKLFF.